This entry lists 4 T cell receptor beta chains sequenced from one sample in a study of CD8 T cells in ankylosing spondylitis listed by TCRdb under 2017. The library was built by means of 5' RACE. Instrument used: Illumina HiSeq 2500. Clones were called with MiXCR by TCRdb after fastp trimmed the public reads at Q25, and only in-frame beta chains were retained. One record per CDR3 amino acid sequence lists the most common genes and DNA. Within this sample are approximately 350,000 distinct CDR3 sequences, with around 20% of them counted one time only. 10% to 15% of the sample goes to the ten largest clones. Input material: blood, either unsorted or a sorted T cell fraction (not recorded which). The source is a male donor with ankylosing spondylitis or in good health (not recorded which).

This clonotype was counted between two and nine times. V gene TRBV20-1 combines with J gene TRBJ2-3; TRBD2 aligns across 9 bases. From germline, CDR1 is DFQATT and CDR2 SNEGSKA (reference sequence). The junction had 7 bases not matched to a gene; V was cut back by 0 bases and J by 6 bases. The CDR3 runs 15 residues. The CDR3 loop is CSARDRLAVRDTQYF. The CDR3 DNA is TGCAGTGCTAGAGATCGACTAGCGGTCCGGGATACGCAGTATTTT.

This clonotype appeared a few times. The chain uses TRBV7-9 and TRBJ2-3; TRBD2 matches 9 bases. Germline CDR1 SEHNR, CDR2 FQNEAQ (reference sequence). Trimming removed 0 bases from V and 2 bases from J; junction bases left unmatched: 3. This CDR3 spans 16 amino acids. The CDR3: CASSLAGLADTDTQYF. The CDR3 coding sequence is TGTGCCAGCAGCTTAGCGGGACTAGCAGACACAGATACGCAGTATTTT.

This clonotype has at least ten counts. The V call is TRBV27, the J call TRBJ2-2; D remains unclear. CDR3 length: 13 amino acids. V lost 4 bases, J lost 6 bases, and 9 bases lay in between. The V gene's germline CDR1 is MNHEY and CDR2 SMNVEV (reference sequence). The CDR3 loop is CASSSSLAGELFF. The CDR3, as DNA: TGTGCCAGCAGTTCTTCTTTGGCCGGGGAGCTGTTTTTT.

This clonotype was found a few times. The chain carries TRBV4-2 and TRBJ2-7, with 8 bases fitting TRBD2. V lost 0 bases and J lost 5; bases outside the gene matches: 9. The length of the CDR3 is 16 residues. Germline assignment: CDR1 LGHNA and CDR2 YNFKEQ. The CDR3 protein is CASSQERGGGRDEQYF. Written as DNA, the CDR3 is TGTGCCAGCAGCCAAGAACGAGGCGGGGGGAGGGACGAGCAGTACTTC.